What follows are 3 T cell receptor beta chains derived from one specimen sequenced in a study of blood T cell repertoires in COVID-19. Assay used: immunoSEQ multiplex PCR; TCRdb lists only in-frame clones, some missing. Here the sample spans roughly 250,000 clones, around 90% being singletons. Sequenced sample: PBMCs or T cells enriched from blood (not recorded which). The receptors derive from a woman aged 25 to 39 with acute COVID-19.

The chain joins TRBV12-3 or TRBV12-4 to TRBJ1-2, with a possible D match to TRBD1 (5 bases). V lost 7 bases to trimming and J lost 8 bases, with 14 bases between them. This CDR3 comprises 12 residues. For the CDR3, the DNA is TGTGCCAGCAAAGCAGGGATTGGGGGCTACACCTTC. Residues: CASKAGIGGYTF.

J is TRBJ1-2 and V is TRBV6-1; D is possibly TRBD1 (6 bases). The V gene's germline CDR1 is MNHNS and CDR2 SASEGT. CDR3 length equals 13 residues. Trimming removed 3 bases from V and 7 bases from J, with 12 bases in between. This chain's CDR3 is CASSDRGAAGYTF. The CDR3 DNA is TGTGCCAGCAGTGATCGGGGGGCGGCTGGCTACACCTTC.

This chain links TRBV15 with TRBJ1-5; D call uncertain. The germline V gene encodes CDR1 LNHNV and CDR2 YYDKDF (reference sequence). The CDR3 is made up of 13 amino acids. Trimming removed 1 base from V and 5 bases from J, with 6 bases in between. CDR3 residues: CATSRATYQPQHF. In DNA, the CDR3 is TGTGCCACCAGCAGAGCTACCTATCAGCCCCAGCATTTT.